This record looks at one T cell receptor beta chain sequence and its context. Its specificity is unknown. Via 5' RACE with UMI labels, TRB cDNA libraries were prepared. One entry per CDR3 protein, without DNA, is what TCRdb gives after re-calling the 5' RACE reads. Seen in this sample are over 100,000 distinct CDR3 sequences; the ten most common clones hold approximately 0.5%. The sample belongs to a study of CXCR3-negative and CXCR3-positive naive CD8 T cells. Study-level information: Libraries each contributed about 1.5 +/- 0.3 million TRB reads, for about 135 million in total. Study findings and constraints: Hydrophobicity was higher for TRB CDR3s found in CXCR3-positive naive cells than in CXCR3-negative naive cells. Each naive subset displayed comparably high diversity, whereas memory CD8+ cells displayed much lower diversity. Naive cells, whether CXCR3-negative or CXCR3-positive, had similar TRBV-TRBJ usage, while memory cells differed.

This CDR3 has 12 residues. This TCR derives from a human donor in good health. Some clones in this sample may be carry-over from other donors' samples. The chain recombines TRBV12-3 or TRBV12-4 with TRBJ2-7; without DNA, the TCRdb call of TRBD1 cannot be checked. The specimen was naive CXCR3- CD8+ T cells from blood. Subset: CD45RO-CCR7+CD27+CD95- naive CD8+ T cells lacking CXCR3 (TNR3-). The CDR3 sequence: CASSPPANEQYF.